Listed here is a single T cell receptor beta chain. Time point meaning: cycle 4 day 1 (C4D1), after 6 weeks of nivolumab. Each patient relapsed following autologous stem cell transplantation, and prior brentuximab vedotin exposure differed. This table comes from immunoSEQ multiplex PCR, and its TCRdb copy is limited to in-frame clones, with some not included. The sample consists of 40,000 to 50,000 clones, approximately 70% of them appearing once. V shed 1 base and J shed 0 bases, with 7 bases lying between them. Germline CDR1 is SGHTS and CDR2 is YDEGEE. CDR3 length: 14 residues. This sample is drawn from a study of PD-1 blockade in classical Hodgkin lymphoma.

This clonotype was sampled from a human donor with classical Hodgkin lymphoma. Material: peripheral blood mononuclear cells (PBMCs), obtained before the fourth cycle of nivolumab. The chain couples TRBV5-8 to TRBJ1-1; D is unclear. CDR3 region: CASSLTGMNTEAFF. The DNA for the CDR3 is TGTGCCAGCAGCTTGACGGGGATGAACACTGAAGCTTTCTTT.